These T cell receptor beta chains were read from a single sample in a study of blood T cell repertoires in COVID-19. The assay was immunoSEQ multiplex PCR, and TCRdb's table has in-frame clones only and misses some. The sample lists about 490,000 clones, approximately 85% occurring once. Sequencing used peripheral blood. The receptors shown here come from a human donor in a cohort sampled during active COVID-19. CDR3s leave out the opening cysteine and the closing phenylalanine or tryptophan. Each record gives: CDR3 length, V gene, J gene, CDR3 protein.

11,TRBV4-1,TRBJ2-4,ASSLREGVIQY
12,TRBV5-6,TRBJ1-2,ASSPQGTYYGYT
11,TRBV28,TRBJ1-4,ASSPPRGEKLF
13,TRBV3-1/TRBV3-2,TRBJ2-7,ASSQTLAASYEQY
12,TRBV7-2,TRBJ2-2,ASSLYRATGELF
13,TRBV5-1,TRBJ2-2,ASSLGLRAAGELF
14,TRBV30,TRBJ2-7,AWSVPSGRIIREQY
14,TRBV7-9,TRBJ1-4,ASSLRSGTDNEKLF
16,TRBV10-3,TRBJ1-1,AISESRKRTGGSTEAF
10,TRBV2,TRBJ1-2,ASSNRDYGYT
10,TRBV30,TRBJ1-2,ARRNAGDSYT
9,TRBV12-3/TRBV12-4,TRBJ2-1,ASRRTDEQF
12,TRBV30,TRBJ1-2,AWSAGSHLYGYT
11,TRBV14,TRBJ1-2,ASSQDPGRGYT
14,TRBV9,TRBJ1-2,ASSAMTGQGADGYT
13,TRBV7-9,TRBJ1-5,ASSPGQGAGQPQH
17,TRBV3-1/TRBV3-2,TRBJ2-1,ASSQDPPLGSGSSNEQF
14,TRBV6-5,TRBJ2-5,ASSYSAGGPGETQY
15,TRBV18,TRBJ2-7,ASSPPPKGPLSYEQY
13,TRBV2,TRBJ1-4,ASSEGWGAGEKLF
16,TRBV19,TRBJ1-5,ASSTPGQGRISNQPQH
12,TRBV7-3,TRBJ2-3,ASSPGLATDTQY
11,TRBV12-5,TRBJ2-5,ASGLLVSETQY
13,TRBV15,TRBJ2-7,ATSGGLAGVYEQY
11,TRBV5-1,TRBJ2-7,ASSLELADEQY
13,TRBV19,TRBJ2-7,ASSIPGTTTYEQY
13,TRBV15,TRBJ1-5,ATSRERYSNQPQH
13,TRBV19,TRBJ2-1,ASSHRPSGDNEQF
12,TRBV30,TRBJ1-5,AWSDPQGDQPQH
19,TRBV6-4,TRBJ2-1,ASSDRHRGQGALSSYNEQF
13,TRBV7-2,TRBJ2-7,ASSSGTSGAYEQY
12,TRBV5-4,TRBJ2-1,ASSFPGRTNEQF
13,TRBV7-8,TRBJ1-5,ASSWRTGLPQPQH
12,TRBV9,TRBJ2-1,ASSARDLYNEQF
13,TRBV5-1,TRBJ2-7,ASTVGPGLEVEQY
15,TRBV28,TRBJ2-5,ASSKSGLASFQETQY
14,TRBV19,TRBJ1-1,ASSIREGMGNTEAF
12,TRBV7-8,TRBJ2-1,ASSWGGVDNEQF
13,TRBV11-2,TRBJ2-3,ASSSGTPSTDTQY
12,TRBV7-9,TRBJ1-1,ANGQGETNTEAF
15,TRBV7-6,TRBJ2-3,ASSRTGGEGHTDTQY
15,TRBV4-1,TRBJ2-3,ASSQRGLAGYTDTQY
14,TRBV4-3,TRBJ2-5,ASSQEYRGSGETQY
11,TRBV6-5,TRBJ1-2,ASSYLQGSGYT
13,TRBV11-2,TRBJ2-7,ASSLVVGRYYEQY
14,TRBV5-6,TRBJ2-7,ASSGDTGGRSYEQY
14,TRBV18,TRBJ2-3,ASGRPGTGAGRTQY
17,TRBV11-2,TRBJ2-6,ASSLVPARQGAGANVLT
16,TRBV2,TRBJ1-5,ASTPGQGRVEGNQPQH
13,TRBV28,TRBJ1-1,ASSFPPNTNTEAF